This TCR beta chain was captured by sequencing in a study of graft-versus-host responses after intestinal transplantation. Comment on this clone: Its antigen is unknown.

Produced via immunoSEQ multiplex PCR; TCRdb's table is partial and in-frame only. Here the sample spans 84,000 or so clones, around nine tenths being singletons. V lost 2 bases and J lost 0; bases outside the gene matches: 8. The CDR3 length is 17 residues. The germline V gene encodes CDR1 SGHVS and CDR2 FQNEAQ. The specimen was unstimulated CD8+ T cells sorted from spleen or lymph node cells, collected before transplant. The chain combines TRBV7-8 with TRBJ1-2; 8 bases line up with TRBD1. This TCR came from a human donor who was the organ donor for an intestinal transplant. This CDR3 reads CASSLSQGAGANYGYTF. The CDR3 DNA sequence: TGTGCCAGCAGCTTAAGTCAGGGGGCCGGCGCTAACTATGGCTACACCTTC.